The rows below give T cell receptor beta chains drawn from one sample of a study of blood T cell repertoires in COVID-19. Assay used: immunoSEQ multiplex PCR; TCRdb lists only in-frame clones, some missing. The table shows 11,000 to 15,000 clones, with more than 80% occurring only once. The sequencing sample was made of peripheral blood. These TCRs come from a human donor in a cohort sampled during active COVID-19. The CDR3 runs from the conserved cysteine through the conserved F or W. The D gene is left open where the match is weak. Clone sizes are given selectively: once, few, many, or a class where the clone is expanded.

v_gene	d_gene	abundance	j_gene	CDR3aa	CDR3nt
TRBV15	TRBD1	-	TRBJ2-1	CATSLKRGTGREEQFF	TGTGCCACCAGCCTAAAGAGGGGGACAGGGCGGGAAGAGCAGTTCTTC
TRBV11-2	-	-	TRBJ2-3	CASSLGSGGGTDTQYF	TGTGCCAGCAGCTTAGGATCCGGCGGGGGCACAGATACGCAGTATTTT
TRBV1	-	-	TRBJ2-1	CTSSQDKLAGFNEQFF	TGCACCAGCAGCCAAGATAAACTAGCGGGGTTCAATGAGCAGTTCTTC
TRBV7-9	TRBD2	-	TRBJ2-3	CASSYFSGGKDTQYF	TGTGCCAGCAGCTACTTTAGCGGGGGGAAAGATACGCAGTATTTT
TRBV24-1	-	-	TRBJ2-1	CATSKGDLYNEQFF	TGTGCCACCAGTAAGGGGGACCTCTACAATGAGCAGTTCTTC
TRBV7-3	-	-	TRBJ2-3	CASSLGTWATDTQYF	TGTGCCAGCAGCCTCGGGACTTGGGCTACAGATACGCAGTATTTT
TRBV5-4	-	-	TRBJ2-7	CASSRDIHEQYF	TGTGCCAGCAGCCGGGACATTCACGAGCAGTACTTC
TRBV5-6	-	-	TRBJ2-5	CASRSGGPQYF	TGTGCCAGCAGGTCCGGAGGGCCCCAGTACTTC
TRBV6-1	-	-	TRBJ1-6	CASSEGYTGYDNSPLHF	TGTGCCAGCAGTGAAGGTTATACAGGGTACGATAATTCACCCCTCCACTTT
TRBV5-1	-	-	TRBJ2-3	CASSTSGYGTDTQYF	TGCGCCAGCAGCACGAGCGGGTACGGCACAGATACGCAGTATTTT
TRBV30	-	-	TRBJ1-5	CAWSPGSVQPQHF	TGTGCCTGGAGTCCCGGGTCTGTTCAGCCCCAGCATTTT
TRBV24-1	TRBD1	-	TRBJ2-2	CATSGSRDRRTGELFF	TGTGCCACCAGCGGTTCCCGGGACAGAAGAACCGGGGAGCTGTTTTTT
TRBV11-2	TRBD2	-	TRBJ2-3	CASSPRGSGSTDTQYF	TGTGCCAGCAGCCCTCGGGGTAGCGGGAGCACAGATACGCAGTATTTT
TRBV11-2	-	-	TRBJ2-7	CASSLSRGSYEQYF	TGTGCCAGCAGCTTATCTAGGGGGTCCTACGAGCAGTACTTC
TRBV7-9	-	-	TRBJ1-1	CASSLGLAGEEAFF	TGTGCCAGCAGCTTAGGTCTGGCAGGGGAAGAAGCTTTCTTT
TRBV7-9	-	-	TRBJ1-2	CASSLPRQAPLYGYTF	TGTGCCAGCAGCTTACCTCGACAGGCGCCCCTCTATGGCTACACCTTC
TRBV12-3/TRBV12-4	TRBD1	once	TRBJ2-7	CASTRGQVREQYF	TGTGCCAGCACCCGCGGACAGGTTCGCGAGCAGTACTTC
TRBV28	-	-	TRBJ1-2	CASSFVYRINRGYTF	TGTGCCAGCAGTTTCGTGTACAGGATCAATCGTGGCTACACCTTC
TRBV10-3	-	-	TRBJ1-1	CAISESYVSENTEAFF	TGTGCCATCAGTGAGTCGTATGTCAGCGAGAACACTGAAGCTTTCTTT
TRBV5-1	TRBD1	-	TRBJ2-5	CASSSDPGGQETQYF	TGCGCCAGCAGCTCCGACCCAGGGGGCCAAGAGACCCAGTACTTC
TRBV5-1	TRBD1	once	TRBJ2-2	CASSTGQGGTGELFF	TGCGCCAGCAGCACCGGACAGGGTGGGACCGGGGAGCTGTTTTTT
TRBV25-1	-	-	TRBJ2-4	CASSGKQRHKDIQYF	TGTGCCAGCAGCGGTAAACAGCGGCATAAGGACATTCAGTACTTC
TRBV2	-	-	TRBJ1-5	CASSGGEGANQPQHF	TGTGCCAGCAGTGGGGGGGAAGGGGCCAATCAGCCCCAGCATTTT
TRBV2	TRBD1	-	TRBJ1-6	CASRGQGGGSPLHF	TGTGCCAGCAGGGGACAGGGGGGGGGTTCGCCCCTCCACTTT
TRBV7-2	-	-	TRBJ1-5	CASSPREGTGLINQPQHF	TGTGCCAGCAGCCCCCGCGAAGGCACAGGGCTTATCAATCAGCCCCAGCATTTT
TRBV11-1	-	few	TRBJ2-2	CASSPQGSNTGELFF	TGTGCCAGCAGCCCCCAGGGCTCGAACACCGGGGAGCTGTTTTTT
TRBV3-1/TRBV3-2	-	-	TRBJ2-5	CASSQELAEQETQYF	TGTGCCAGCAGCCAAGAGTTAGCGGAACAAGAGACCCAGTACTTC
TRBV2	TRBD2	once	TRBJ2-3	CASNPSGGDTQYF	TGTGCCAGCAATCCTAGCGGGGGAGATACGCAGTATTTT
TRBV20-1	-	once	TRBJ2-3	CSAPSDTQYF	TGCAGTGCCCCCTCAGATACGCAGTATTTT
TRBV30	-	once	TRBJ2-7	CAWSGIEYPYEQYF	TGTGCCTGGAGTGGTATAGAATACCCCTACGAGCAGTACTTC
TRBV5-1	TRBD2	-	TRBJ2-1	CASSSRGGMTNEQFF	TGCGCCAGCAGCTCCCGGGGGGGGATGACCAATGAGCAGTTCTTC
TRBV4-3	TRBD1	-	TRBJ2-7	CASSPDRVEQYF	TGCGCCAGCAGCCCCGACAGGGTCGAGCAGTACTTC
TRBV7-2	TRBD2	-	TRBJ2-3	CASSLAFGTKDTQYF	TGTGCCAGCAGCTTAGCGTTCGGGACTAAAGATACGCAGTATTTT
TRBV7-2	-	few	TRBJ2-2	CASSLGVAGELFF	TGTGCCAGCAGCTTAGGCGTGGCCGGGGAGCTGTTTTTT
TRBV11-3	-	-	TRBJ2-1	CASSLARNNEQFF	TGTGCCAGCAGCTTAGCTAGGAACAATGAGCAGTTCTTC
TRBV2	-	-	TRBJ1-1	CASSKSMGGSTEAFF	TGTGCCAGCAGTAAGTCTATGGGCGGGAGCACTGAAGCTTTCTTT
TRBV3-1/TRBV3-2	-	-	TRBJ2-1	CASSQRDSKYNEQFF	TGTGCCAGCAGCCAGAGGGACTCTAAGTACAATGAGCAGTTCTTC
TRBV7-2	TRBD1	-	TRBJ2-7	CASSLEGQSLTYEQYF	TGTGCCAGCAGCTTAGAGGGACAGTCGTTAACCTACGAGCAGTACTTC
TRBV27	TRBD2	-	TRBJ2-3	CASSFWVSGGRNTDTQYF	TGTGCCAGCAGTTTTTGGGTTAGCGGGGGACGGAACACAGATACGCAGTATTTT
TRBV11-3	-	-	TRBJ1-5	CASSTHRDSQPQHF	TGTGCCAGCAGCACCCACAGGGATAGTCAGCCCCAGCATTTT
TRBV29-1	TRBD2	-	TRBJ2-1	CSVGGTSGRNYNEQFF	TGCAGCGTGGGGGGGACTAGCGGGAGGAACTACAATGAGCAGTTCTTC
TRBV19	-	-	TRBJ1-1	CASSIVPTVNTEAFF	TGTGCCAGTAGTATAGTTCCGACAGTGAACACTGAAGCTTTCTTT
TRBV7-9	TRBD1	-	TRBJ2-7	CASSLAIRQGRIYEQYF	TGTGCCAGCAGCTTAGCAATACGACAGGGGAGGATCTACGAGCAGTACTTC
TRBV11-1	-	-	TRBJ1-1	CASSYKGGDTEAFF	TGTGCCAGCAGTTATAAAGGGGGAGACACTGAAGCTTTCTTT
TRBV28	TRBD1	few	TRBJ1-2	CASSFQTGTGLLTF	TGTGCCAGCAGTTTCCAAACCGGGACAGGGCTTCTCACCTTC
TRBV7-2	-	-	TRBJ2-1	CASSLGRGVSSYNEQFF	TGTGCCAGCAGCTTAGGCCGAGGCGTGAGCTCCTACAATGAGCAGTTCTTC
TRBV7-2	TRBD1	-	TRBJ1-1	CASSLGQGLKAFF	TGTGCCAGCAGCTTGGGACAGGGCCTAAAAGCTTTCTTT
TRBV27	-	-	TRBJ2-3	CASHLGWGSQGSSTDTQYF	TGTGCCAGCCATCTAGGGTGGGGCTCTCAGGGGAGTAGCACAGATACGCAGTATTTT
TRBV6-2/TRBV6-3	TRBD2	-	TRBJ2-2	CASSKWTSGSTGELFF	TGTGCCAGCAGTAAGTGGACTAGCGGTTCCACCGGGGAGCTGTTTTTT
TRBV7-2	TRBD1	once	TRBJ1-2	CASSLGQGAYYGYTF	TGTGCCAGCAGCTTGGGACAGGGGGCGTATTATGGCTACACCTTC
TRBV6-5	TRBD1	-	TRBJ2-3	CASRQGAWTDTQYF	TGTGCCAGCCGACAGGGGGCTTGGACAGATACGCAGTATTTT
TRBV5-1	-	-	TRBJ2-5	CASSLVGGETQYF	TGCGCCAGCAGCTTGGTAGGGGGAGAGACCCAGTACTTC
TRBV13	TRBD1	-	TRBJ1-6	CASSLGQGAGNSPLHF	TGTGCCAGCAGCTTAGGGCAGGGGGCTGGAAATTCACCCCTCCACTTT